The present entry profiles one T cell receptor (beta chain) with its context. As yet, its antigen is unknown. This sample is part of a study of vaccination effects on CD4 cells after COVID-19. Study at large: Post-vaccine samples followed the second dose by a median of 72 days.

Antigen-specific CD4+ T cells expanded by the ViraFEST assay with viral peptide pools were then sequenced. Upon completion of roughly ten days in culture, CD4+ T cells were isolated. Two-dose vaccination with either BNT162b2 or mRNA-1273 was given to the participants. Vaccinated recipients, who were negative for nucleocapsid antibodies, had no history of SARS-CoV-2 infection. Profiling relied on immunoSEQ multiplex PCR, and the TCRdb table lists in-frame clones only, not all of them. The sample has roughly 55,000 clones, under 80% seen once; the top ten hold about 2.1%. V was cut by 3 bases and J by 0 bases, with 27 bases left in between. The CDR3 spans 20 residues. Germline V CDR1 and CDR2: MNHEY, SMNVEV (reference sequence).

This sequence originates from a human donor who received a COVID-19 vaccine. The material was CD4+ T cells from PBMCs cultured with HCoV-OC43 spike peptides, obtained after COVID-19 vaccination. Noted subset: HCoV-OC43 spike overlapping peptide pool stimulation. The chain joins TRBV27 to TRBJ2-7; D may match TRBD1 or TRBD2 (6 bases each). The CDR3 DNA is TGTGCCAGCAGTTTTCGGGGTACTCCCGGGGGCTTAATTAGCTCCTACGAGCAGTACGTC. Translation gives CASSFRGTPGGLISSYEQYV.